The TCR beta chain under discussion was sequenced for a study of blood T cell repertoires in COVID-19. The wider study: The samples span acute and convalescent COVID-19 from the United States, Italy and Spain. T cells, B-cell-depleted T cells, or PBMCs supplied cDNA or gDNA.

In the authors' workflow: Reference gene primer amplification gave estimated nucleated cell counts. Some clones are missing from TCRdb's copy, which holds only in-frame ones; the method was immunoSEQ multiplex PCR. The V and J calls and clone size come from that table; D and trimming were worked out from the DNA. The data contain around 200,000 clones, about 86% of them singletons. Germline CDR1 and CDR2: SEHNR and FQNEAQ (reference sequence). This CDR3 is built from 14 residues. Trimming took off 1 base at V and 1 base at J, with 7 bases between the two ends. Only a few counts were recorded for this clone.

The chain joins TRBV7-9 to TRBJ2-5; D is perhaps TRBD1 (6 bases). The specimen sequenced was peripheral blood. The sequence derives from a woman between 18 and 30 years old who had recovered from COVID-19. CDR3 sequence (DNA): TGTGCCAGCAGCTTAGGACAGGCCCAAGAGACCCAGTACTTC. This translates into CASSLGQAQETQYF. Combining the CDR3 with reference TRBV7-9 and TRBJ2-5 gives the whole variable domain DTGVSQNPRHKITKRGQNVTFRCDPISEHNRLYWYRQTLGQGPEFLTYFQNEAQLEKSRLLSDRFSAERPKGSFSTLEIQRTEQGDSAMYLCASSLGQAQETQYFGPGTRLLVL.